A selection of T cell receptor beta chains follows, all from one sample in a study of shared clonotypes between healthy human individuals. Clones were read by immunoSEQ multiplex PCR, and TCRdb kept only the in-frame ones, dropping some. The repertoire holds 300,000 to 350,000 clones, with 70% to 75% as singletons. Specimen: memory CD4+ T cells sorted from blood. The receptors derive from a man aged 30 to 39 in good health. The CDR3 runs from the conserved cysteine through the conserved F or W. D genes are given only for firm matches. Size tells how often a clone was seen (once, few, many) or the class of an expanded clone, and some rows leave it out.

-,-,TRBJ2-7,TRBV15,15,TGTGCCACCAGCAGAGGAATGGGGAGCTCCTACGAGCAGTACTTC,CATSRGMGSSYEQYF
TRBD1,-,TRBJ2-7,TRBV27,14,TGTGCCAGCAGCATGAGGGGACAGGGCGGGAAGCAGTACTTC,CASSMRGQGGKQYF
TRBD1,-,TRBJ1-2,TRBV4-1,15,TGCGCCAGCAGCCAGGCTGACAGGGAAGCCTATGGCTACACCTTC,CASSQADREAYGYTF
-,once,TRBJ2-7,TRBV29-1,15,TGCAGCGTTGAAGTGTCGGGACACGAGAACTACGAGCAGTACTTC,CSVEVSGHENYEQYF
TRBD1,-,TRBJ1-4,TRBV5-6,15,TGTGCCAGCAGCCTAGTAGGACAGGGAGATGAAAAACTGTTTTTT,CASSLVGQGDEKLFF
-,once,TRBJ2-7,TRBV28,17,TGTGCCAGCAGCCCTTCCTTTGGATTTGCAAATAGCGACGAGCAGTACTTC,CASSPSFGFANSDEQYF
-,-,TRBJ1-3,TRBV6-1,13,TGTGCCAGCAGTGGTCGCTCTGGAAACACCATATATTTT,CASSGRSGNTIYF
-,-,TRBJ1-2,TRBV28,12,TGTGCCAGTACGGGGGTTGGCTATGGCTACACCTTC,CASTGVGYGYTF
-,once,TRBJ1-5,TRBV6-1,14,TGTGCCAGCAGGTTACAGTATAGCAATCAGCCCCAGCATTTT,CASRLQYSNQPQHF
TRBD1,-,TRBJ1-4,TRBV10-3,16,TGTGCCATCAGTGGACAGGGAACTGCAACTAATGAAAAACTGTTTTTT,CAISGQGTATNEKLFF
-,-,TRBJ2-7,TRBV14,13,TGTGCCAGCAATCGAGGGCCCTTGTACGAGCAGTACTTC,CASNRGPLYEQYF
-,-,TRBJ2-4,TRBV4-2,14,TGTGCCAGCAGCCAGAACCTGGGACGGGACATTCAGTACTTC,CASSQNLGRDIQYF
-,-,TRBJ2-2,TRBV30,15,TGTGCCGGGGACTCTACAGGGTTTACCGCCGGGGAGCTGTTTTTT,CAGDSTGFTAGELFF
-,-,TRBJ2-1,TRBV19,15,TGTGCCAGTAGTATAGGGACTACTACCTACAATGAGCAGTTCTTC,CASSIGTTTYNEQFF
-,few,TRBJ2-7,TRBV7-9,13,TGTGCCAGCAGCTCCCGGGACGGCTACGAGCAGTACTTC,CASSSRDGYEQYF
TRBD1,-,TRBJ2-3,TRBV9,14,TGTGCCAGCACCCCGGGACAGGGCACAGATACGCAGTATTTT,CASTPGQGTDTQYF